This TCR beta chain was identified during a study of response to subunit inactivated influenza vaccine. CDR1 is DFQATT and CDR2 is SNEGSKA in the germline V gene (reference sequence). This CDR3 contains 13 residues. Germline trimming cut 6 bases from V and 8 bases from J; bases unmatched to any gene: 12. In regard to this clonotype: Its target is not known.

General study findings and limits: It was suggested by the authors that few new T cells are recruited by each seasonal influenza vaccination.

TCRdb processed the RT-PCR reads anew with MiXCR; each CDR3 protein has one entry. The profile shows hundreds of thousands of distinct CDR3 sequences, about 17% of them singletons. The V call is TRBV20-1, the J call TRBJ1-2; 7 bases are shared with TRBD1. The clonotype originates from a man aged 50 to 75 who received an inactivated influenza vaccine. The sample was CD4+ T cells sorted from PBMCs, taken roughly 24 months after vaccination. The CDR3 protein is CSATTGMTSGYTF. In DNA, the CDR3 is TGCAGTGCCACGACAGGGATGACTAGCGGCTACACCTTC.